The present T cell receptor beta chain was sequenced within a study of blood T cell repertoires in COVID-19. Study overall: The United States, Italy and Spain provided the acute and convalescent COVID-19 samples. PBMCs, B-cell-depleted T cells, or T cells were the source of the cDNA or gDNA that made up the material.

Authors' data handling: Quantification of nucleated cells was approximated via reference gene primer amplification. Produced via immunoSEQ multiplex PCR; TCRdb's table is partial and in-frame only. V and J calls and clone size follow that table, whereas D and trimming were derived from the DNA. The sample shows around 270,000 clones, 80% to 90% of them seen only once. This CDR3 contains 15 residues. Germline V gene sequence: CDR1 LNHDA, CDR2 SQIVND (reference sequence). V dropped 8 bases and J dropped 0 bases, with 13 bases sitting between them. Shortly before study entry, within 2 weeks, exposed participants had met a COVID-19 case.

This TCR derives from a woman aged 40 to 55 who had been exposed to COVID-19. The material sequenced was PBMCs or T cells enriched from blood (not recorded which). This sequence joins TRBV19 and TRBJ1-4; D not certain. Written as DNA, the CDR3 is TGTGCCAGTCATGAAGCGGGTCCAACTAATGAAAAACTGTTTTTT. Protein product: CASHEAGPTNEKLFF.